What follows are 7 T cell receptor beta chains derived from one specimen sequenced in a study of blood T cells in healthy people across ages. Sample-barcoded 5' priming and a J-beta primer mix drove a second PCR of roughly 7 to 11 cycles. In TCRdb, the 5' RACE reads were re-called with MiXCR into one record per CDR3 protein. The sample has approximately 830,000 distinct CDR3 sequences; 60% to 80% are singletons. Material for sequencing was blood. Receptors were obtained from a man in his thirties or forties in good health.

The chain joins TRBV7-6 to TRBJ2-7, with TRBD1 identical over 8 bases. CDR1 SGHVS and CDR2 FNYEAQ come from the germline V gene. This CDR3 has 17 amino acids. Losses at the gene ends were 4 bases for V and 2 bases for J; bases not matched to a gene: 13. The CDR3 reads CASSSIPSGQETYEQYF. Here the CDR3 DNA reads TGTGCCAGCAGCTCCATCCCGTCGGGACAGGAGACCTACGAGCAGTACTTC.

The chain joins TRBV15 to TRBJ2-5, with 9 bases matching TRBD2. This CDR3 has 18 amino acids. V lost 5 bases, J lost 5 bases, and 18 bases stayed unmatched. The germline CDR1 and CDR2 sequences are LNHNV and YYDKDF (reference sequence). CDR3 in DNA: TGTGCCACCAGCGGACCGTTCAAGAGTAGCGCGGGAGGGGAGACCCAGTACTTC. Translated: CATSGPFKSSAGGETQYF.

CDR3 sequence reads: CASSQEPPDRANEQFF. CDR3 nucleotide sequence: TGCGCCAGCAGCCAAGAACCCCCCGACAGGGCCAATGAGCAGTTCTTC. This chain joins TRBV4-1 and TRBJ2-1; 7 bases line up with TRBD1. Unmatched junction bases numbered 8, after V lost 0 bases and J lost 6 bases. Germline lookup yields CDR1 MGHRA and CDR2 YSYEKL. This CDR3 comprises 16 residues.

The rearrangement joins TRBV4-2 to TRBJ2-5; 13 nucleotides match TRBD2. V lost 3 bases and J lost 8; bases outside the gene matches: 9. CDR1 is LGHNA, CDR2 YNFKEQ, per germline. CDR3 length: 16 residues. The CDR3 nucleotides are TGTGCCAGCAGCCATTCAGGACTAGCGGGGGACCAAACCCAGTACTTC. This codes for CASSHSGLAGDQTQYF.

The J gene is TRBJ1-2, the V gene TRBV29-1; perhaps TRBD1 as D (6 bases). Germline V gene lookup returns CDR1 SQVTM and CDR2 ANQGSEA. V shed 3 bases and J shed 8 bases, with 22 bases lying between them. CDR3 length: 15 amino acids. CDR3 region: CSVDNREGPPGGYTF. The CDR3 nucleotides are TGCAGCGTTGATAACAGGGAGGGTCCCCCGGGGGGCTACACCTTC.

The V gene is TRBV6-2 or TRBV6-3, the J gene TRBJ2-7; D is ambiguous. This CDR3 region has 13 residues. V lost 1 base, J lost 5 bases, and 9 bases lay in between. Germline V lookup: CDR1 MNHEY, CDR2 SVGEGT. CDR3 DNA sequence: TGTGCCAGCAGTTACTTCGACACTAACGAGCAGTACTTC. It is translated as CASSYFDTNEQYF.

CDR3 in DNA: TGTGCCAGCAGCCCCCTGGGCATTCGGCAGCCCCAGCATTTT. Translating it yields CASSPLGIRQPQHF. The gene calls are TRBV12-3 or TRBV12-4 and TRBJ1-5; unclear D gene. The CDR3 length is 14 residues. V lost 6 bases and J lost 7, with 16 bases in between.